This T cell receptor beta chain was captured in a study of early T cells in non-severe SARS-CoV-2 infection. The ends were cut back, 3 bases at V and 10 bases at J, with 10 bases in the middle. CDR1 LGHDT and CDR2 YNNKEL come from the germline V gene (reference sequence). The CDR3 consists of 13 residues. In TCRdb, the 5' RACE reads were re-called with MiXCR into one record per CDR3 protein. The sample holds roughly 90,000 distinct CDR3 sequences, roughly 15% seen once. This clonotype originated in an adult who was a healthcare worker with PCR-confirmed SARS-CoV-2 infection or an uninfected control (not recorded which). This sequence joins TRBV3-1 and TRBJ1-6; D ambiguous. The sequenced sample consisted of whole blood. The CDR3 here is CASSHSGRSPLHF. CDR3 nucleotides: TGTGCCAGCAGCCACTCTGGCCGCTCACCCCTCCACTTT.